This T cell receptor (beta chain) emerged from a study of CD8+ T cells in alopecia areata. Findings and limits, study-wide: Patients showed less clear TCR sequence sharing than mice, possibly partly because of HLA diversity. There were also resident alphabeta T cells of normal skin sequenced in scalp samples.

On this clone: Its cognate antigen is unknown.

After isolation, RNA underwent reverse transcription to generate cDNA as the sequencing template. The method was immunoSEQ multiplex PCR; TCRdb's version includes in-frame clones alone and lacks a portion of them. This repertoire shows some 200,000 clones, 56% found once; its top ten account for around 5%. The sequenced material came from CD8+ T cells sorted from blood. This receptor was identified in a human donor in good health.

This CDR3 is CATSSWDFEETQYF. The CDR3 coding sequence is TGTGCCACCAGCAGCTGGGACTTTGAAGAGACCCAGTACTTC. The V gene is TRBV15, the J gene TRBJ2-5; D may be TRBD2 (6 bases). CDR3 size: 14 residues. Per the germline V gene, CDR1 is LNHNV and CDR2 is YYDKDF (reference sequence). V was pared by 3 bases and J by 3 bases, with 11 bases between.